Listed below are T cell receptor beta chains from one sample, sequenced in a study of cytomegalovirus exposure and HLA in healthy donors. Generated by immunoSEQ multiplex PCR, the TCRdb table keeps only in-frame clones and is missing some. Of tens of thousands of clones listed, around three quarters were seen once; the top ten hold approximately 7.6%. The sequencing sample was made of PBMCs. The source of these receptors is a man between 60 and 70 years old in good health and CMV-seropositive. The conserved cysteine and the conserved F or W are not part of the CDR3 here.

V	length	J	CDR3
TRBV11-3	10	TRBJ2-7	ASSGANYEQY
TRBV2	12	TRBJ1-3	ASSGQLSGNTIY
TRBV5-1	12	TRBJ2-2	ASSLAGATGELF
TRBV27	14	TRBJ2-1	ASRLMTSGGAGEQF
TRBV19	13	TRBJ2-1	ASSLRDSPLSEQF
TRBV10-3	10	TRBJ2-2	AIGGDTGELF
TRBV5-4	14	TRBJ1-3	ASSLAGGPAGNTIY
TRBV5-1	11	TRBJ2-7	ASSGPAGHEQY
TRBV10-3	12	TRBJ2-2	AIKRQGGTGELF
TRBV5-4	10	TRBJ2-2	ASSWGSGELF
TRBV5-1	13	TRBJ2-2	ASTKEAGNTGELF
TRBV5-1	12	TRBJ2-2	ASRPDRNTGELF
TRBV7-9	13	TRBJ1-5	ASSLDGQDNQPQH
TRBV7-9	12	TRBJ2-5	ASSLGISGETQY
TRBV5-6	11	TRBJ2-3	ASSYRPTDTQY
TRBV7-9	13	TRBJ2-3	ASSPAGVGTDTQY
TRBV7-6	17	TRBJ2-1	ASSLVLGTSGTQGNEQF
TRBV5-4	14	TRBJ1-2	ASSPGGTGGKGGYT
TRBV11-2	13	TRBJ2-7	ASSLTGTGNNEQY
TRBV2	12	TRBJ2-5	ASTPGTGMETQY
TRBV6-6	10	TRBJ2-7	ASTEGLYEQY
TRBV6-6	12	TRBJ2-7	ASTKTSGRAEQY
TRBV5-5	16	TRBJ2-3	ASSLSPISGSGADTQY
TRBV11-2	15	TRBJ1-5	ASSPTGGTRSNQPQH
TRBV11-3	14	TRBJ2-5	ASSPLAGGPQETQY
TRBV11-3	18	TRBJ2-1	ASSSGQGMGAGTSWHEQF
TRBV2	15	TRBJ2-2	ASRGVPGQGNTGELF
TRBV15	14	TRBJ2-7	ATSRSGLAGPYEQY
TRBV11-3	14	TRBJ2-5	ASSLEELAGASTQY
TRBV19	12	TRBJ2-2	ASSIDEIGTLPL
TRBV13	13	TRBJ1-6	ASSLGGGYNSPLH
TRBV5-6	13	TRBJ1-2	ASSLEGGLGYGYT
TRBV7-9	14	TRBJ2-4	ASSSTGILDKNIQY
TRBV29-1	11	TRBJ2-3	SVDEGQTPTQY
TRBV29-1	13	TRBJ2-7	SVAPWVGSSYEQY
TRBV7-9	13	TRBJ1-1	ASSLGLGMNTEAF
TRBV10-3	14	TRBJ2-2	AIRFTTGTKNGELF
TRBV10-1	11	TRBJ2-5	ASSEQGRETQY
TRBV9	13	TRBJ2-1	ASSKRQGEGDEQF
TRBV11-3	13	TRBJ1-1	ASSLGNREYTEAF
TRBV6-6	12	TRBJ2-3	ASSLTTSTDTQY
TRBV6-5	12	TRBJ1-5	ASSIGDRDQPQH
TRBV28	18	TRBJ1-5	ASTLILTGTGGGLNQPQH
TRBV5-6	11	TRBJ2-7	ASSFRQAYEQY
TRBV5-4	10	-	ASSLDRYEQY
TRBV7-9	9	TRBJ1-1	ASSPGGEAF
TRBV7-8	13	TRBJ2-3	ASSFGQGPTDTQY
TRBV7-2	13	TRBJ2-7	ASSPRGSGIYEQY